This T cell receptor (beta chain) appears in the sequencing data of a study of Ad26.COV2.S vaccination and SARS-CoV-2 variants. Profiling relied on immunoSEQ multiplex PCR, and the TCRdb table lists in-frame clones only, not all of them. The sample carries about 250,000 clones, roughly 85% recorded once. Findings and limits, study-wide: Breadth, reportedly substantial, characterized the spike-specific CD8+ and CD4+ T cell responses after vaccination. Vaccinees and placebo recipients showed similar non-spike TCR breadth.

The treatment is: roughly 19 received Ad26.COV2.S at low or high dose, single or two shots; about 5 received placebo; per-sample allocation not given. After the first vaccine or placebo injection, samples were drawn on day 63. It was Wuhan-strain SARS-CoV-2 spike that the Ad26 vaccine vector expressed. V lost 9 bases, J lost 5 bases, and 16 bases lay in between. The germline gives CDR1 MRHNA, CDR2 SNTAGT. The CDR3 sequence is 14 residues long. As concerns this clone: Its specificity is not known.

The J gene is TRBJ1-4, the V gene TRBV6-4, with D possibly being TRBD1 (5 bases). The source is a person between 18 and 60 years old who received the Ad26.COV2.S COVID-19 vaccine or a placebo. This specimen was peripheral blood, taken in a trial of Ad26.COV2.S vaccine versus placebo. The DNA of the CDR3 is TGTGCCAGATTCGGTGGGGCGGGGAATGAAAAACTGTTTTTT. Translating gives CARFGGAGNEKLFF.